This entry features one T cell receptor beta chain sequence. Its antigen is unknown. Researchers ran the PCR with 60 Vbeta and 13 Jbeta primers. Per the authors' pipeline: Unique TCR beta chains numbered about 80 million in a later analysis, with about 11 million shared. Assay: immunoSEQ multiplex PCR; the TCRdb copy retains only in-frame clones and omits some. V and J calls and clone size are those listed in that table; D and trimming were worked out from the DNA. The table shows over 120,000 clones, with about three quarters occurring only once. This specimen belongs to a study of cytomegalovirus exposure and HLA in healthy donors. CDR1 and CDR2 (germline): LGHNA, YNFKEQ. Trimming took off 4 bases at V and 7 bases at J, with 11 bases between the two ends. The CDR3 extends over 13 amino acids. Overall study results and limits: In a later analysis, a genetic analysis reported fewer productive-TCR N-insertions in an Asian-associated ancestry cluster than the cohort average. Researchers reported in a later analysis that common viral pathogens appeared linked to several top clusters. The dataset shows that most TCR sequences were rare, while some public TCRs occurred in many donors.

The rearrangement links TRBV4-2 to TRBJ2-1; D is possibly TRBD1 (5 bases). Source material: PBMCs. The TCR was taken from a male donor in good health and CMV-seronegative. The CDR3 here is CASSPDRPNEQFF. The CDR3 region has the DNA TGTGCCAGCAGCCCCGACAGACCAAATGAGCAGTTCTTC.